The next 21 T cell receptor beta chains were all read from a single sample in a study of blood T cell repertoires in COVID-19. Profiling relied on immunoSEQ multiplex PCR, and the TCRdb table lists in-frame clones only, not all of them. This sample yields 70,000 or so clones, of which around 86% are seen a single time; about 30% belongs to the top ten. The sample was peripheral blood. Receptors were obtained from an elderly woman with active or convalescent COVID-19.

The V and J genes are TRBV12-3 or TRBV12-4 and TRBJ1-5; maybe TRBD1 (5 bases). The CDR3 extends over 13 amino acids. Deletions cut 8 bases from V and 11 bases from J, with 19 bases between. CDR3 residues: CASAEGQERAQHF. The CDR3 nucleotides read TGTGCCAGCGCGGAGGGGCAGGAAAGGGCCCAGCATTTT.

This rearrangement joins TRBV7-2 to TRBJ1-2, with D tentatively TRBD1 (5 bases). V shed 1 base and J shed 10 bases, with 13 bases lying between them. The CDR3 spans 13 residues. Germline V gene sequence: CDR1 SGHTA, CDR2 FQGNSA. CDR3 amino acids: CASSLVVQDPYTF. CDR3 sequence (DNA): TGTGCCAGCAGCTTAGTGGTACAGGACCCCTACACCTTC.

This chain connects TRBV4-1 to TRBJ2-2; 7 positions agree with TRBD1. Per the germline V gene, CDR1 is MGHRA and CDR2 is YSYEKL. The CDR3 length is 16 residues. The J segment lost 4 bases and the V segment lost 2 bases, leaving 7 bases of the junction unmatched. CDR3 bases: TGCGCCAGCAGCCAACCGACAGGGATTAGCACCGGGGAGCTGTTTTTT. Protein sequence: CASSQPTGISTGELFF.

The genes are TRBV29-1 and TRBJ1-4; 7 nucleotides agree with TRBD1. CDR1 and CDR2 from the germline V gene are SQVTM and ANQGSEA. The V segment lost 7 bases and the J segment 8 bases; nucleotides outside the gene matches: 7. This CDR3 is 12 amino acids long. The CDR3 loop is CSAGGGIEKLFF. The CDR3 bases are TGCAGCGCAGGGGGGGGAATCGAAAAACTGTTTTTT.

This clone was picked up one time. The chain joins TRBV5-6 to TRBJ2-7, with a possible D match to TRBD1 (6 bases). Germline CDR1 is SGHDT and CDR2 is YYEEEE. CDR3 length equals 15 residues. The V gene lost 2 bases and the J gene lost 2 bases, with 14 bases spanning the gap. DNA of the CDR3: TGTGCCAGCAGCTTCGTCACCGGGACACCCTACGAGCAGTACTTC. As protein: CASSFVTGTPYEQYF.

This chain uses TRBV25-1 with TRBJ1-2; TRBD1 matches 8 bases. CDR3 size: 16 residues. Germline lookup yields CDR1 MGHDK and CDR2 SYGVNS. The trim removed 2 bases at V and 8 bases at J, leaving 13 bases unmatched. CDR3 coding DNA: TGTGCCAGCAGTGAAATGGGACAGGCCCCTCCGCGCGGCTACACCTTC. Translation gives CASSEMGQAPPRGYTF.

This chain joins TRBV19 and TRBJ1-4; 7 nucleotides line up with TRBD1. The CDR3 runs 15 residues. CDR1 and CDR2 (germline): LNHDA, SQIVND (reference sequence). Unmatched junction bases numbered 0, after V lost 2 bases and J lost 0 bases. The CDR3 DNA sequence: TGTGCCAGTAGTATACAGGGGGCAACTAATGAAAAACTGTTTTTT. This sequence encodes CASSIQGATNEKLFF.

The chain carries TRBV7-2 and TRBJ2-7; possible D gene TRBD1, 6 bases. CDR3 length equals 15 residues. Trimming stripped 6 bases from V and 4 bases from J, with 19 bases between. Germline values: CDR1 SGHTA, CDR2 FQGNSA. This CDR3 reads CASRIFGSGEYEQYF. The DNA of the CDR3 is TGTGCCAGCAGAATTTTTGGGTCAGGGGAGTACGAGCAGTACTTC.

This clone was detected a few times. The chain has TRBV7-9 and TRBJ1-4; 11 bases are a match to TRBD1. Losses at the gene ends were 5 bases for V and 7 bases for J; bases not matched to a gene: 6. Germline V CDR1 and CDR2: SEHNR, FQNEAQ (reference sequence). The CDR3 is made up of 15 amino acids. The chain's CDR3 is CASSAGQGVGEKLFF. CDR3 bases: TGTGCCAGCAGCGCGGGACAGGGGGTGGGTGAAAAACTGTTTTTT.

The genes are TRBV7-2 and TRBJ2-3, with D perhaps matching TRBD2 (6 bases). The CDR3 covers 16 residues. Per germline, CDR1 SGHTA and CDR2 FQGNSA. Trimming removed 3 bases at V and 0 bases at J, with 13 bases between. CDR3 coding DNA: TGTGCCAGCAGCTTTAACGGGGGAGCTAGCACAGATACGCAGTATTTT. Translating it yields CASSFNGGASTDTQYF.

The chain links TRBV18 to TRBJ2-7; the D gene is possibly TRBD2 (5 bases). The CDR3 spans 14 residues. Germline lookup yields CDR1 KGHSH and CDR2 LQKENI. Trimming cost V 2 bases and J 2 bases, with 10 bases left between them. The CDR3 sequence: CASSPGSGTYEQYF. The CDR3 DNA is TGTGCCAGCTCACCAGGTTCGGGGACCTACGAGCAGTACTTC.

The J gene is TRBJ1-1, the V gene TRBV30; D is undetermined. Germline V lookup: CDR1 GTSNPN, CDR2 SVGIG (reference sequence). CDR3 size: 13 residues. V was clipped by 3 bases and J by 4 bases, with 12 bases between them. The CDR3 spells CAWSASRSTEAFF. CDR3 nucleotide sequence: TGTGCCTGGAGCGCCTCGAGGTCCACTGAAGCTTTCTTT.

The chain joins TRBV5-5 to TRBJ2-1; D is unclear. Looked up from germline, CDR1 is SGHKS and CDR2 is YYEKEE (reference sequence). This CDR3 is 12 amino acids long. Trimming shortened V by 7 bases and J by 4 bases, and 9 bases separated the two germline ends. The DNA for the CDR3 is TGTGCCAGCTCTCCCCTTTACAATGAGCAGTTCTTC. Translating gives CASSPLYNEQFF.

The CDR3 protein is CASSLYMVADTQYF. CDR3 DNA: TGTGCCAGCAGCTTATACATGGTGGCAGATACGCAGTATTTT. The chain is built from TRBV11-2 and TRBJ2-3; D is unclear. Trimming pared 2 bases from V and 4 bases from J, leaving 10 bases between. The germline gives CDR1 SGHAT, CDR2 FQNNGV. This CDR3 contains 14 residues. The full variable domain, in which reference TRBV11-2 and TRBJ2-3 provide the parts outside the CDR3, is EAGVAQSPRYKIIEKRQSVAFWCNPISGHATLYWYQQILGQGPKLLIQFQNNGVVDDSQLPKDRFSAERLKGVDSTLKIQPAKLEDSAVYLCASSLYMVADTQYFGPGTRLTVL.

The chain has TRBV5-1 and TRBJ2-5; 7 nucleotides line up with TRBD2. This CDR3 has 16 amino acids. CDR1 and CDR2 (germline): SGHRS, YFSETQ. Trimming cost V 4 bases and J 4 bases; bases outside gene matches: 13. As DNA, the CDR3 is TGCGCCAGCAGCCCACGGCTCCAGAGCGGGGTAGAGACCCAGTACTTC. Translating gives CASSPRLQSGVETQYF. Variable domain in full (rest from reference TRBV5-1 and TRBJ2-5): KAGVTQTPRYLIKTRGQQVTLSCSPISGHRSVSWYQQTPGQGLQFLFEYFSETQRNKGNFPGRFSGRQFSNSRSEMNVSTLELGDSALYLCASSPRLQSGVETQYFGPGTRLLVL.

This chain links TRBV9 with TRBJ2-3; 10 bases are shared with TRBD1. Per the germline V gene, CDR1 is SGDLS and CDR2 is YYNGEE. J lost 2 bases, V lost 4 bases, and 13 bases had no gene match. The CDR3 is 18 amino acids. The CDR3 loop is CASSSRRDRGEATDTQYF. DNA for the CDR3: TGTGCCAGCAGCTCCCGGCGGGACAGGGGAGAAGCCACAGATACGCAGTATTTT.

This clone was observed once. This chain joins TRBV2 and TRBJ1-2; TRBD1 aligns across 10 bases. CDR1 and CDR2 (germline): SNHLY, FYNNEI. Germline trimming cut 5 bases from V and 4 bases from J; bases unmatched to any gene: 7. The length of the CDR3 is 15 residues. The CDR3 DNA reads TGTGCCAGCAGTTTTCCCGGGACAGGGGCCTATGGCTACACCTTC. This translates into CASSFPGTGAYGYTF.

The rearrangement uses TRBV6-2 or TRBV6-3 and TRBJ1-1; 7 bases match TRBD1. From germline, CDR1 is MNHEY and CDR2 SVGEGT. This CDR3 has 17 residues. V shed 7 bases and J 6 bases; nucleotides not matched to a gene: 20. In DNA, the CDR3 is TGTGCCAGCACCCCTCACACCCCCGGACAGGCAAGCTCTGAAGCTTTCTTT. This codes for CASTPHTPGQASSEAFF.

This clone was recorded only once. This chain joins TRBV6-1 and TRBJ1-2, with D perhaps TRBD1 (6 bases). This CDR3 is built from 15 residues. Germline assignment: CDR1 MNHNS and CDR2 SASEGT. Trimming took off 3 bases at V and 6 bases at J, with 17 bases between the two ends. CDR3 loop: CASSEGIDRSDGYTF. CDR3 coding DNA: TGTGCCAGCAGTGAGGGGATTGACAGGTCTGATGGCTACACCTTC.

This clone was detected only once. The V and J genes are TRBV19 and TRBJ1-5, with TRBD1 matching over 8 bases. Per germline, CDR1 LNHDA and CDR2 SQIVND (reference sequence). The CDR3 runs 15 residues. The V gene end was trimmed by 3 bases and the J gene end by 5 bases; junction bases not matched to a gene: 6. The CDR3, as DNA: TGTGCCAGTAGTATTATCGGACAGGGCGATCAGCCCCAGCATTTT. Amino acid sequence: CASSIIGQGDQPQHF.

The rearrangement links TRBV15 to TRBJ2-2; 10 bases align to TRBD2. Looked up from germline, CDR1 is LNHNV and CDR2 is YYDKDF (reference sequence). V trimming: 0 bases; J trimming: 5 bases; junction bases outside the gene matches: 15. The CDR3 extends over 20 amino acids. The CDR3 reads CATSREGRRLAGAGTGELFF. The CDR3 bases are TGTGCCACCAGCAGAGAGGGGAGAAGGCTAGCGGGGGCGGGGACCGGGGAGCTGTTTTTT.